The 32 T cell receptor beta chains presented below share a single source sample, sequenced in a study of CD4 and CD8 cells across lung adenocarcinoma regions. TCRdb recomputed calls from the PCR reads with MiXCR, one row per CDR3 protein. The data show 7,500 to 10,000 distinct CDR3 sequences, around 49% seen once. Sequenced material: CD4+ T cells from the margin of a lung tumor. The source is a male donor with lung adenocarcinoma. The CD4 and CD8 labels of this study may be unreliable.

As for this clonotype: The junction and the germline gene differ at one end; a read error may be behind it. The chain is built from TRBV10-3 and TRBJ2-3; D is undetermined. This CDR3 region has 17 residues. The germline V gene has CDR1 ENHRY and CDR2 SYGVKD. This CDR3 reads CAISALTSLRATDMQYF. The CDR3 coding sequence is TGTGCCATCAGTGCCCTTACGAGCCTGAGAGCCACAGATATGCAGTATTTT.

CDR3 region: CASSVAGTSGYNEQFF. The CDR3 nucleotides read TGCGCCAGCAGTGTTGCTGGGACTAGCGGATACAATGAGCAGTTCTTC. The V call is TRBV10-1, the J call TRBJ2-1, with 11 bases that match TRBD2. The CDR3 is made up of 16 amino acids. Germline lookup yields CDR1 WNHNN and CDR2 SYGVQD (reference sequence). The trim removed 4 bases at V and 4 bases at J, leaving 6 bases unmatched.

This chain joins TRBV6-1 and TRBJ2-5; 10 nucleotides line up with TRBD2. This CDR3 region has 14 residues. The germline V gene has CDR1 MNHNS and CDR2 SASEGT. Trimming at V came to 7 bases and at J to 11 bases, leaving 13 bases not matched to a gene. The CDR3 coding sequence is TGTGCCAGCACCCCTAGCGGGGGCTTCGGGGAGCAGTACTTC. Translating gives CASTPSGGFGEQYF.

The rearrangement joins TRBV6-1 to TRBJ1-1, with D possibly matching TRBD1 (6 bases). Germline CDR1 and CDR2: MNHNS and SASEGT. V shed 8 bases and J shed 4 bases, with 17 bases lying between them. The CDR3 has 14 residues. The CDR3 reads CASWARGLITEAFF. The CDR3 bases are TGTGCCAGCTGGGCCAGGGGTCTTATCACTGAAGCTTTCTTT.

V usage is TRBV6-1 and J usage is TRBJ2-1; 7 bases are shared with TRBD2. The CDR3 covers 16 residues. The V and J ends lost 7 bases and 2 bases, in that order; junction bases with no gene match: 11. Looked up from germline, CDR1 is MNHNS and CDR2 is SASEGT. CDR3 nucleotides: TGTGCCAGCACCTCTAGACGACTAGCAGCCTACAATGAGCAGTTCTTC. Translated: CASTSRRLAAYNEQFF.

The rearrangement joins TRBV27 to TRBJ1-2; weak D call: TRBD1 (6 bases). There are 16 residues in the CDR3. Trimming took 5 bases from V and 0 from J, leaving 16 bases between them. CDR1 and CDR2 (germline): MNHEY, SMNVEV (reference sequence). The CDR3 coding sequence is TGTGCCAGCAGTACCTCCGGGGGCCCAGCTAACTATGGCTACACCTTC. As protein: CASSTSGGPANYGYTF.

The rearrangement joins TRBV6-1 to TRBJ1-2, with D uncertain. The CDR3 has 12 amino acids. Germline V gives CDR1 MNHNS, CDR2 SASEGT. The ends were cut back, 2 bases at V and 5 bases at J, with 6 bases in the middle. The CDR3 sequence: CASSEMGYGYTF. The DNA for the CDR3 is TGTGCCAGCAGTGAAATGGGATATGGCTACACCTTC.

The chain joins TRBV11-2 to TRBJ1-6, with 9 bases identical to TRBD1. V gave up 1 base and J gave up 9 bases; unmatched junction bases: 4. The CDR3 totals 15 residues. The germline V gene has CDR1 SGHAT and CDR2 FQNNGV. CDR3 sequence: CASSLGQGVGSPLHF. The CDR3 bases are TGTGCCAGCAGCTTAGGACAGGGGGTTGGTTCACCCCTCCACTTT.

CDR3 in amino acids: CASTPLPAETQYF. The CDR3, as DNA: TGTGCCAGCACCCCACTCCCCGCTGAGACCCAGTACTTC. The chain joins TRBV11-1 to TRBJ2-5; D is uncertain. V was clipped by 7 bases and J by 5 bases, with 14 bases between them. The CDR3 spans 13 residues. Germline V gene sequence: CDR1 SGHAT, CDR2 FQDESV (reference sequence).

The CDR3 DNA reads TGTGCCAGCAGGCGGGGGGGCACAGATACGCAGTATTTT. Protein product: CASRRGGTDTQYF. This chain connects TRBV6-1 to TRBJ2-3, with TRBD2 matching over 8 bases. Germline loops: CDR1 MNHNS, CDR2 SASEGT. This CDR3 comprises 13 residues. J was trimmed by 1 base and V by 6 bases; bases with no gene match: 0.

There are a few counts of this clonotype. V and J are TRBV24-1 and TRBJ2-1; TRBD1 matches at 7 bases. The J call may be mistaken, given a closer DNA end match to TRBJ2-5. Germline V gene data show CDR1 as KGHDR and CDR2 as SFDVKD. The CDR3 extends over 16 amino acids. In DNA form, the CDR3 reads TGTGCCACCAGCGACCCCGCCGGGACAGTACAAGAGACCCAGTACTTC. Amino acids: CATSDPAGTVQETQYF.

Points on this clonotype: This may be a read error: a much more frequent sequence differs by one nucleotide. The chain combines TRBV10-2 with TRBJ2-5, with D perhaps being TRBD1 or TRBD2 (5 bases each). Germline CDR1 and CDR2: WSHSY and SAAADI. The CDR3 has 14 residues. The V end was cut by 2 bases, the J end by 5 bases, with 12 bases between. This CDR3 is CASSEPGPDETQYF. As DNA, the CDR3 is TGCGCCAGCAGTGAGCCGGGGCCCGATGAGACCCAGTACTTC.

Comments on this clonotype: Without the conserved terminal phenylalanine or tryptophan, this CDR3 likely stems from a read error. It is unclear where the CDR3 begins or ends on the DNA, so no DNA is shown, and the CDR3 is as TCRdb lists it. This sequence joins TRBV10-1 and TRBJ2-5; TRBD2, the table's D call, was not compared with the DNA. Germline-derived CDR1 and CDR2 are WNHNN and SYGVQD (reference sequence). The CDR3 numbers 13 amino acids, ends counted. CDR3 sequence reads: CASSEPLAGEACV.

Comment on this clonotype: One end of the junction does not line up with germline, which may come from a read error. This chain links TRBV27 with TRBJ2-3, with TRBD2 identical over 9 bases. CDR1 is MNHEY and CDR2 is SMNVEV in the germline V gene (reference sequence). The CDR3 has 19 residues. The CDR3 DNA follows: TGTGCCAGCAGCCAAGGGGTGGCTGCGGGGGGGGTGGGCACAGAGACGCAGTATTTT. It codes for CASSQGVAAGGVGTETQYF.

This rearrangement joins TRBV27 to TRBJ2-3; D unclear. Gene TRBJ2-7 matches the end of the DNA better, so the J call may be wrong. The CDR3 runs 15 residues. Germline V gene sequence: CDR1 MNHEY, CDR2 SMNVEV (reference sequence). CDR3 protein: CGRSSVRLSKDTQYF. The CDR3 DNA reads TGTGGCCGCAGCTCGGTGCGCCTAAGCAAAGATACGCAGTACTTC.

The chain carries TRBV27 and TRBJ2-3; D is unclear. V lost 2 bases and J 0 bases, leaving 6 bases between the germline ends. Germline V lookup: CDR1 MNHEY, CDR2 SMNVEV (reference sequence). This CDR3 contains 14 residues. The CDR3 nucleotides are TGTGCCAGCAGTTTAGGAGACAGCACAGATACGCAGTATTTT. This encodes CASSLGDSTDTQYF.

In regard to this clonotype: The junction does not match germline at one end; this may be a read error. The rearrangement joins TRBV6-1 to TRBJ2-4; unclear D gene. From germline, CDR1 is MNHNS and CDR2 SASEGT. This CDR3 has 16 residues. CDR3 sequence: CASSLAPPSVKYIQYF. DNA for the CDR3: TGTGCCAGCAGCCTGGCCCCGCCGAGCGTCAAATATATTCAGTATTTC.

The chain joins TRBV6-5 to TRBJ2-7; D gene uncertain. The V and J ends lost 6 bases and 0 bases respectively, with 9 bases between them. CDR1 is MNHEY and CDR2 is SVGAGI in the germline V gene. The CDR3 is 13 amino acids. The DNA of the CDR3 is TGTGCCAGCAGCACCCCGACCTCCTACGAGCAGTACTTC. Encoded protein: CASSTPTSYEQYF.

The V call is TRBV4-2, the J call TRBJ2-1, with D possibly being TRBD2 (6 bases). The CDR3 is 16 residues long. Germline-derived CDR1 and CDR2 are LGHNA and YNFKEQ. Trimming left V 0 bases short and J 0 bases short, with 9 bases between. CDR3 residues: CASSQDAGGSYNEQFF. CDR3 in DNA: TGTGCCAGCAGCCAAGATGCCGGGGGCTCCTACAATGAGCAGTTCTTC.

The CDR3, as DNA: TGTGCCAGCAGAAGGGACACTAGCACAGATACGCAGTATTTT. As protein: CASRRDTSTDTQYF. The rearrangement links TRBV6-1 to TRBJ2-3, with D tentatively TRBD1 (6 bases). The germline gives CDR1 MNHNS, CDR2 SASEGT. V was cut by 6 bases and J by 0 bases, with 10 bases left in between. The CDR3 spans 14 residues.

This clonotype was picked up many times. This chain's CDR3 is CASSSRLRTGRGEQYF. CDR3 coding DNA: TGTGCCAGCAGTTCAAGACTCCGGACTGGACGGGGAGAGCAGTACTTC. The V gene is TRBV27, the J gene TRBJ2-5; a weak D match, TRBD2 (5 bases). V was pared by 4 bases and J by 11 bases, with 26 bases between. The CDR3 runs 16 residues. Germline assignment: CDR1 MNHEY and CDR2 SMNVEV (reference sequence).

In its sample, this clonotype was seen a few times. The chain has TRBV7-6 and TRBJ2-7, with 8 bases matching TRBD1. V dropped 4 bases and J dropped 3; count of bases not matched to a gene: 11. This CDR3 spans 16 amino acids. The germline V gene encodes CDR1 SGHVS and CDR2 FNYEAQ. CDR3 bases: TGTGCCAGCAGCTCAGAACCAGACGGACAGGGCTACGAGCAGTACTTC. The encoded protein is CASSSEPDGQGYEQYF.

As for this clonotype: One end of the junction fails to match germline, which may point to a read error. The J gene is TRBJ2-4, the V gene TRBV6-4; the D is unclear. This CDR3 spans 14 amino acids. Per germline, CDR1 MRHNA and CDR2 SNTAGT. CDR3 DNA: TGCGGCGGCAGGAAGCTGTGGGCCACAAACACGCAGTACTTC. It encodes CGGRKLWATNTQYF.

The chain is built from TRBV3-1 and TRBJ2-3, with D perhaps TRBD2 (5 bases). The V and J ends lost 0 bases and 1 base respectively, with 8 bases between them. The length of the CDR3 is 15 residues. Germline V lookup: CDR1 LGHDT, CDR2 YNNKEL (reference sequence). The CDR3 DNA reads TGTGCCAGCAGCCAAGATGTCGGGGGCACAGATACGCAGTATTTT. Translation gives CASSQDVGGTDTQYF.

V and J are TRBV6-1 and TRBJ2-3; 9 nucleotides align to TRBD2. The CDR3 spans 17 residues. CDR1 and CDR2 from the germline V gene are MNHNS and SASEGT. The trim removed 5 bases at V and 0 bases at J, leaving 9 bases unmatched. CDR3 amino acids: CASSKIAGGISTDTQYF. The CDR3 DNA reads as TGTGCCAGCAGTAAAATTGCGGGGGGGATTAGCACAGATACGCAGTATTTT.

This clonotype is termed medium-sized (0.01 to 0.1%). The J gene is TRBJ2-2, the V gene TRBV7-2, with unresolved D. V was pared by 5 bases and J by 2 bases, with 6 bases between. This CDR3 has 13 amino acids. Germline V gene data show CDR1 as SGHTA and CDR2 as FQGNSA. The CDR3 region has the DNA TGTGCCAGCAGCGGTATAAACACCGGGGAGCTGTTTTTT. Its translation: CASSGINTGELFF.

This clonotype was detected ten times or more. The rearrangement joins TRBV7-2 to TRBJ2-5; maybe TRBD1 (5 bases). The V gene lost 5 bases and the J gene lost 5 bases, with 12 bases spanning the gap. CDR3 size: 13 residues. CDR1 and CDR2 from the germline V gene are SGHTA and FQGNSA. CDR3 in DNA: TGTGCCAGCAGCCAACAAAAGGGGGAGACCCAGTACTTC. Translating it yields CASSQQKGETQYF.

This clonotype was counted many times. The chain links TRBV4-3 to TRBJ1-2, with no clear D. CDR3 length: 15 residues. The V end was cut by 0 bases, the J end by 7 bases, with 15 bases between. Germline loops: CDR1 LGHNA, CDR2 YSLEER. The CDR3 DNA sequence: TGCGCCAGCAGCCAAGAGGGGATCCCCCCTCCTGGCTACACCTTC. Its protein product is CASSQEGIPPPGYTF.

This clonotype was found a few times. The conserved phenylalanine or tryptophan is not found at the CDR3 terminus, so this likely reflects a read error. The DNA is left out, because the CDR3 cannot be placed on it with certainty; the CDR3 is given as TCRdb lists it. This chain joins TRBV7-6 and TRBJ2-3; the table's D gene call, TRBD2, was not cross checked with the DNA. The CDR3 spans 14 residues, counting both ends. Germline assignment: CDR1 SGHVS and CDR2 FNYEAQ. CDR3 residues: CVSSSCWLWGDEGP.

The chain links TRBV6-5 to TRBJ2-1; 10 bases match TRBD2. The J call may be mistaken, given a closer DNA end match to TRBJ2-5. CDR3 length equals 17 residues. The germline V gene encodes CDR1 MNHEY and CDR2 SVGAGI. The CDR3 reads CASSSTLAGTRRETQYF. DNA for the CDR3: TGTGCCAGCAGTTCCACACTAGCGGGGACTCGGAGAGAGACCCAGTACTTC.

The gene calls are TRBV10-1 and TRBJ1-4, with a weak D call TRBD1 (5 bases). Germline V gene data show CDR1 as WNHNN and CDR2 as SYGVQD (reference sequence). Trimming removed 9 bases from V and 2 bases from J, with 10 bases in between. This CDR3 has 13 residues. For the CDR3, the DNA is TGCGCCAGGACCAGGGTCACTAATGAAAAACTGTTTTTT. It codes for CARTRVTNEKLFF.

This CDR3 is CASSYYSGSLEQFF. CDR3 in DNA: TGTGCCAGCAGTTACTATAGCGGGAGCCTTGAGCAGTTCTTC. The chain recombines TRBV6-5 with TRBJ2-1, with 9 bases fitting TRBD2. Germline-derived CDR1 and CDR2 are MNHEY and SVGAGI. The CDR3 covers 14 residues. With 1 base clipped from V and 9 bases from J, the junction kept 4 bases outside the gene matches.